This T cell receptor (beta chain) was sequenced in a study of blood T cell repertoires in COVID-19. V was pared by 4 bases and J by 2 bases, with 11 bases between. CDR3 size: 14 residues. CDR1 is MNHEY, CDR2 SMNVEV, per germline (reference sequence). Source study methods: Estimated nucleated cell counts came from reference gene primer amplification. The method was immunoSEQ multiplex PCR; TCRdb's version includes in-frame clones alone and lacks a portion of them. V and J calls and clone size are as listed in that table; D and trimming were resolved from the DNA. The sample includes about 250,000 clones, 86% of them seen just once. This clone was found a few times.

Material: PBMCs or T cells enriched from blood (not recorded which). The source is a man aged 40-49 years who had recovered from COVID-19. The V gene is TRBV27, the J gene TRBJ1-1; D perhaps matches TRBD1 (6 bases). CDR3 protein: CASSSWTANTEAFF. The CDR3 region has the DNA TGTGCCAGCAGTTCCTGGACAGCTAACACTGAAGCTTTCTTT.